Listed below are T cell receptor beta chains from one sample, sequenced in a study of radiotherapy plus CTLA-4 blockade in lung cancer. Libraries were prepared by immunoSEQ multiplex PCR; TCRdb keeps only in-frame clonotypes and omits some of them. The sample has 35,000 to 45,000 clones; roughly four fifths are singletons. Material: peripheral blood, obtained from a patient treated with radiotherapy plus ipilimumab. The source is a human donor with non-small cell lung cancer whose response to radiotherapy plus ipilimumab could not be evaluated. Both conserved end residues are part of each CDR3. The D gene is left open where the match is weak. Part of the rows lack a size; the others show once, few, many or a class for expanded clones.

V	size	D	J	DNA	CDR3
TRBV4-1	few	-	TRBJ1-2	TGCGCCAGCAGCCCGACAGTATTCGATGGCTACACCTTC	CASSPTVFDGYTF
TRBV19	-	-	TRBJ2-7	TGTGCCAGTAGTATACCCCAGGGATCCTCCTACGAGCAGTACTTC	CASSIPQGSSYEQYF
TRBV13	-	-	TRBJ2-4	TGTGCCAGCAGCTTAGGGCCCGGGAGTAAAAACATTCAGTACTTC	CASSLGPGSKNIQYF
TRBV5-6	once	TRBD1	TRBJ1-5	TGTGCCAGCAGCGAGGGACAGCGGTGGCAGCCCCAGCATTTT	CASSEGQRWQPQHF
TRBV29-1	-	-	TRBJ2-7	TGCAGCGTTTTTTCCCCCCTCCTCGGCGAGCAGTACTTC	CSVFSPLLGEQYF
TRBV28	-	-	TRBJ1-2	TGTGCCAGCATGGTGTCAGGGAGGTATGGCTACACCTTC	CASMVSGRYGYTF
TRBV18	once	TRBD1	TRBJ2-3	TGTGCCAGCTCACCCCCCCGGGACAGAGTGAGCACAGATACGCAGTATTTT	CASSPPRDRVSTDTQYF
TRBV7-8	once	-	TRBJ1-6	TGTGCCAGCAGCTTAGGTGACAGGTCTTCACCCCTCCACTTT	CASSLGDRSSPLHF
TRBV6-5	-	TRBD1	TRBJ2-1	TGTGCCAGCAGTGCAGGGGGTGAGCAGTTCTTC	CASSAGGEQFF
TRBV5-6	-	TRBD2	TRBJ2-3	TGTGCCAGCAGCTTGCGGGGGGGGACCACAGATACGCAGTATTTT	CASSLRGGTTDTQYF
TRBV27	-	-	TRBJ1-5	TGTGCCAGCGGAGGGGAGGTGAATCAGCCCCAGCATTTT	CASGGEVNQPQHF
TRBV11-2	once	-	TRBJ1-3	TGTGCCAGCAACAACAGGATATCCTCTGGAAACACCATATATTTT	CASNNRISSGNTIYF
TRBV7-2	-	TRBD2	TRBJ2-7	TGTGCCAGCACCCATAGCGGGAGCTCGGACGAGCAGTACTTC	CASTHSGSSDEQYF
TRBV2	-	-	TRBJ1-3	TGTGCCAGCAGTGAAAATTGGGGCCTTGGTGGAAACACCATATATTTT	CASSENWGLGGNTIYF
TRBV4-2	-	TRBD1	TRBJ2-2	TGTGCCAGCAGCCAAGATCCAGGGGGCGTCGCGAACACCGGGGAGCTGTTTTTT	CASSQDPGGVANTGELFF
TRBV6-5	-	-	TRBJ1-1	TGTGCCAGCAGTTACTCTTGGGGGAGGACTGAAGCTTTCTTT	CASSYSWGRTEAFF
TRBV6-1	-	-	TRBJ2-1	TGTGCCAGCGAAGAGGGGGGGTACAATGAGCAGTTCTTC	CASEEGGYNEQFF